The rows below give T cell receptor beta chains drawn from one sample of a study of T cell clonotyping in hematopoietic cell transplantation. The method was immunoSEQ multiplex PCR; TCRdb's version includes in-frame clones alone and lacks a portion of them. The data hold some 30,000 clones, with around 70% observed a single time. Material: peripheral blood mononuclear cells, obtained before stem cell transplant. These receptors came from a man aged 50 to 59 with myelodysplastic syndrome. Some clones in this sample may be carry-over from other donors' samples. Each CDR3 is given with its conserved first and last residue. A D gene is named only where the DNA matches it firmly. Clone size appears in some rows only: once, few, many, or a class for an expanded clone.

J gene	D gene	clone size	CDR3 length	V gene	CDR3 protein	CDR3 DNA
TRBJ1-1	TRBD1	NA	14	TRBV5-5	CASSLTGDNTEAFF	TGTGCCAGCAGCTTGACAGGGGATAACACTGAAGCTTTCTTT
TRBJ2-1	TRBD2	NA	16	TRBV7-2	CASSLDSGVTINEQFF	TGTGCCAGCAGCCTTGATAGCGGGGTGACTATCAATGAGCAGTTCTTC
TRBJ2-3	NA	once	15	TRBV9	CASSTRGTGTDTQYF	TGTGCCAGCAGCACCCGGGGGACGGGCACAGATACGCAGTATTTT
TRBJ1-2	TRBD1	NA	14	TRBV5-4	CASSLQGARGGYTF	TGTGCCAGCAGCTTACAGGGGGCGCGGGGTGGCTACACCTTC
TRBJ1-2	TRBD1	NA	13	TRBV19	CASRGQGSYGYTF	TGTGCCAGTAGGGGACAGGGGAGCTATGGCTACACCTTC
TRBJ1-1	NA	NA	12	TRBV6-6	CASSRMNTEAFF	TGTGCCAGCAGTCGGATGAACACTGAAGCTTTCTTT
TRBJ2-1	TRBD1	NA	12	TRBV15	CATSRDRTGGFF	TGTGCCACCAGCAGAGATAGGACAGGGGGGTTCTTC
TRBJ2-3	NA	NA	15	TRBV27	CASSPRLGRTDTQYF	TGTGCCAGCAGTCCCCGACTAGGGAGGACAGATACGCAGTATTTT
TRBJ1-2	NA	NA	16	TRBV29-1	CSVEGGGGVANYGYTF	TGCAGCGTTGAAGGGGGGGGAGGGGTTGCGAACTATGGCTACACCTTC
TRBJ1-2	NA	NA	13	TRBV7-2	CASSLGRNYGYTF	TGTGCCAGCAGCTTAGGGAGGAACTATGGCTACACCTTC
TRBJ2-1	NA	NA	14	TRBV5-1	CASSLVSSDNEQFF	TGCGCCAGCAGCTTGGTCTCTAGCGACAATGAGCAGTTCTTC
TRBJ2-5	TRBD2	NA	16	TRBV6-5	CASSFSTSAIQETQYF	TGTGCCAGCAGTTTCTCGACTAGCGCCATACAAGAGACCCAGTACTTC
TRBJ2-7	NA	NA	11	TRBV29-1	CSVEVQGEQYF	TGCAGCGTTGAAGTACAGGGTGAGCAGTACTTC
TRBJ1-4	NA	NA	14	TRBV29-1	CSVTLETTNEKLFF	TGCAGCGTTACTTTAGAGACAACTAATGAAAAACTGTTTTTT
TRBJ2-3	NA	few	14	TRBV6-6	CASSYLEGTDTQYF	TGTGCCAGCAGTTATCTGGAGGGCACAGATACGCAGTATTTT
TRBJ2-1	NA	NA	14	TRBV5-6	CASSLGLGGNEQFF	TGTGCCAGCAGCTTGGGACTAGGTGGCAATGAGCAGTTCTTC
TRBJ1-2	NA	NA	14	TRBV28	CASSLSSGAYGYTF	TGTGCCAGCAGTTTATCTTCGGGGGCCTATGGCTACACCTTC
TRBJ2-7	NA	NA	14	TRBV30	CAWSGGQISYEQYF	TGTGCCTGGAGCGGGGGACAGATATCCTACGAGCAGTACTTC
TRBJ2-1	TRBD2	NA	15	TRBV4-2	CASSPTSGGIPEQFF	TGTGCCAGCAGTCCTACTAGCGGGGGGATACCTGAGCAGTTCTTC
TRBJ2-1	NA	NA	14	TRBV30	CAWSKGVASNEQFF	TGTGCCTGGAGTAAAGGGGTAGCCTCCAATGAGCAGTTCTTC
TRBJ2-7	NA	NA	14	TRBV6-5	CASSLDRDSYEQYF	TGTGCCAGCAGTTTGGACAGAGATTCCTACGAGCAGTACTTC
TRBJ1-6	TRBD1	few	14	TRBV9	CASSVVDRGSPLHF	TGTGCCAGCAGCGTGGTAGACAGGGGGTCACCCCTCCACTTT
TRBJ1-2	NA	NA	13	TRBV6-1	CASSEARNYGYTF	TGTGCCAGCAGTGAAGCCAGGAACTATGGCTACACCTTC
TRBJ2-2	NA	NA	14	TRBV6-1	CASQSGGGTGELFF	TGTGCCAGTCAGTCGGGCGGAGGGACCGGGGAGCTGTTTTTT
TRBJ1-6	NA	NA	15	TRBV4-2	CASSQDRGAGSPLHF	TGTGCCAGCAGCCAAGATCGGGGGGCGGGTTCACCCCTCCACTTT
TRBJ2-7	TRBD1	NA	15	TRBV29-1	CSVEDWDRGSYEQYF	TGCAGCGTTGAAGATTGGGACAGGGGAAGCTACGAGCAGTACTTC
TRBJ1-1	NA	NA	13	TRBV25-1	CASSELVNTEAFF	TGTGCCAGCAGTGAGCTCGTGAACACTGAAGCTTTCTTT
TRBJ2-1	TRBD2	few	13	TRBV29-1	CSGAGAKYNEQFF	TGCAGCGGAGCGGGGGCGAAATACAATGAGCAGTTCTTC
TRBJ2-2	NA	NA	15	TRBV30	CAWSFPGTGPGELFF	TGTGCCTGGAGTTTCCCAGGGACGGGTCCCGGGGAGCTGTTTTTT
TRBJ2-5	TRBD2	NA	14	TRBV30	CAWSVGGTQETQYF	TGTGCCTGGAGTGTCGGGGGGACCCAAGAGACCCAGTACTTC
TRBJ2-1	TRBD1	NA	15	TRBV6-5	CASSPDRAVPNEQFF	TGTGCCAGCAGTCCGGACAGGGCTGTTCCCAATGAGCAGTTCTTC
TRBJ2-7	NA	NA	12	TRBV30	CAWRAQSYEQYF	TGTGCCTGGAGGGCCCAGTCCTACGAGCAGTACTTC
TRBJ1-5	TRBD1	NA	16	TRBV30	CAWSRDRVIGDQPQHF	TGTGCCTGGAGTCGGGACAGGGTCATTGGGGATCAGCCCCAGCATTTT
TRBJ2-1	NA	NA	12	TRBV30	CAWSRQIDEQFF	TGTGCCTGGAGCCGTCAAATCGATGAGCAGTTCTTC
TRBJ1-1	NA	NA	11	TRBV6-6	CASSPRGGAFF	TGTGCCAGCAGTCCTCGCGGGGGAGCTTTCTTT
TRBJ1-2	TRBD1	NA	13	TRBV30	CAYTTGFNYGYTF	TGTGCCTACACGACAGGGTTTAACTATGGCTACACCTTC
TRBJ2-7	NA	few	15	TRBV9	CASSVFDSRLYEQYF	TGTGCCAGCAGCGTATTCGACAGCAGACTCTACGAGCAGTACTTC
TRBJ1-1	NA	once	12	TRBV7-2	CASTVWGAEAFF	TGTGCCAGCACCGTCTGGGGGGCTGAAGCTTTCTTT
TRBJ2-3	TRBD2	NA	15	TRBV30	CAWSALAGGTDTQYF	TGTGCCTGGAGTGCACTAGCGGGGGGCACAGATACGCAGTATTTT
TRBJ2-7	TRBD2	NA	16	TRBV9	CASSVALLAGDYEQYF	TGTGCCAGCAGCGTAGCTCTCCTAGCGGGTGACTACGAGCAGTACTTC
TRBJ2-1	TRBD2	NA	15	TRBV5-4	CASSPREGPYNEQFF	TGTGCCAGCAGCCCTCGGGAGGGGCCCTACAATGAGCAGTTCTTC
TRBJ1-2	TRBD1	NA	13	TRBV10-3	CAAQQGLSYGYTF	TGTGCCGCTCAACAGGGGTTGTCCTATGGCTACACCTTC
TRBJ2-5	TRBD2	NA	16	TRBV7-2	CASSLGPSGAKETQYF	TGTGCCAGCAGCTTAGGCCCTAGCGGGGCAAAAGAGACCCAGTACTTC
TRBJ2-7	NA	NA	14	TRBV7-9	CASSFRDPSYEQYF	TGTGCCAGCAGCTTCCGGGACCCATCCTACGAGCAGTACTTC
TRBJ1-6	NA	few	14	TRBV27	CASSLGRGQSPLHF	TGTGCCAGCAGTTTGGGTAGGGGACAATCACCCCTCCACTTT
TRBJ2-3	NA	NA	15	TRBV11-2	CASSLGPKLGDTQYF	TGTGCCAGCAGCCTTGGGCCCAAGTTGGGAGATACGCAGTATTTT
TRBJ1-5	NA	NA	14	TRBV9	CASSVAPSNQPQHF	TGTGCCAGCAGCGTAGCTCCCAGCAATCAGCCCCAGCATTTT
TRBJ2-7	NA	few	13	TRBV10-1	CAIPCGLSYEQYF	TGCGCCATCCCCTGCGGTCTTTCCTACGAGCAGTACTTC
TRBJ1-1	NA	NA	13	TRBV10-2	CASSNRMNTEAFF	TGCGCCAGCAGTAACCGGATGAACACTGAAGCTTTCTTT
TRBJ2-7	NA	NA	14	TRBV29-1	CSVEDLGSSYEQYF	TGCAGCGTTGAAGATCTTGGCAGCTCCTACGAGCAGTACTTC
TRBJ1-1	NA	once	15	TRBV9	CASSVGGAGNTEAFF	TGTGCCAGCAGCGTAGGGGGGGCTGGGAACACTGAAGCTTTCTTT
TRBJ2-7	TRBD1	NA	14	TRBV19	CASSSGQGLYEQYF	TGTGCCAGTAGTTCGGGACAGGGACTCTACGAGCAGTACTTC
TRBJ1-4	NA	NA	13	TRBV6-5	CASSRRVREKLFF	TGTGCCAGCAGTCGGAGGGTGAGGGAAAAACTGTTTTTT
TRBJ1-2	NA	NA	13	TRBV29-1	CSVVGSTNYGYTF	TGCAGCGTTGTGGGGTCCACTAACTATGGCTACACCTTC